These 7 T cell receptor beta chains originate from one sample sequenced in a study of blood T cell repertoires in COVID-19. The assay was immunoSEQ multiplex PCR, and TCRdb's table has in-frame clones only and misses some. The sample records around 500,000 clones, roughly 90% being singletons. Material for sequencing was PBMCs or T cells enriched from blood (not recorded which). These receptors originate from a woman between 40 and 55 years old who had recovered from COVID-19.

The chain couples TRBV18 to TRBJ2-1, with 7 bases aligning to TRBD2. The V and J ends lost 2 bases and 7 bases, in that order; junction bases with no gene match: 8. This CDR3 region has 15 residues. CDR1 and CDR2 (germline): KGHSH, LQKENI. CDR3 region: CASSPILAESNEQFF. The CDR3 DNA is TGTGCCAGCTCACCAATCCTAGCGGAGTCAAATGAGCAGTTCTTC.

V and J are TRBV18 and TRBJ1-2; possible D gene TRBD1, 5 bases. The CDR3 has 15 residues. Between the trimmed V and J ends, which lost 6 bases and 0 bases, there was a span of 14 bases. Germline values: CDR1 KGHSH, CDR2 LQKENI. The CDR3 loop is CASSPGLSANYGYTF. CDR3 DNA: TGTGCCAGCTCTCCGGGACTCTCAGCTAACTATGGCTACACCTTC.

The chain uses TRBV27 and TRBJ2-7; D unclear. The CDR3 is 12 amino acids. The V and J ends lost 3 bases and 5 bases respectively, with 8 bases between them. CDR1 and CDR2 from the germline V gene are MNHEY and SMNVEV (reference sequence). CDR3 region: CASSFIGDEQYF. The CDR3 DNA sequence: TGTGCCAGCAGTTTTATTGGAGACGAGCAGTACTTC.

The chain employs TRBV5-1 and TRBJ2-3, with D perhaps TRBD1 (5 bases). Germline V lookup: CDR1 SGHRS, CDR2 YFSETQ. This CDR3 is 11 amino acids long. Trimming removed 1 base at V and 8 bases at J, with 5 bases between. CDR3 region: CASSLRGTQYF. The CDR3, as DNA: TGCGCCAGCAGCTTGAGGGGTACGCAGTATTTT. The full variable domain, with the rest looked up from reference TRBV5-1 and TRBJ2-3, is KAGVTQTPRYLIKTRGQQVTLSCSPISGHRSVSWYQQTPGQGLQFLFEYFSETQRNKGNFPGRFSGRQFSNSRSEMNVSTLELGDSALYLCASSLRGTQYFGPGTRLTVL.

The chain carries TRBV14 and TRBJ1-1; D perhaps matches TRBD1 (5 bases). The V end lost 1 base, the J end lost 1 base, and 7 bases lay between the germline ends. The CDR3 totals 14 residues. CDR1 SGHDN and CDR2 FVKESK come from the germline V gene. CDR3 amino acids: CASSQVTENTEAFF. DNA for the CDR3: TGTGCCAGCAGCCAAGTGACAGAGAACACTGAAGCTTTCTTT.

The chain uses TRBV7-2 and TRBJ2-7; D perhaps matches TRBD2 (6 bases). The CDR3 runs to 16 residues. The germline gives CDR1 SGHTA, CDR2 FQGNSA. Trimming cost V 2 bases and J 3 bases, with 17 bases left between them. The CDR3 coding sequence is TGTGCCAGCAGCTTAAGCATCGCGTCGGGGGACTACGAGCAGTACTTC. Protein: CASSLSIASGDYEQYF.

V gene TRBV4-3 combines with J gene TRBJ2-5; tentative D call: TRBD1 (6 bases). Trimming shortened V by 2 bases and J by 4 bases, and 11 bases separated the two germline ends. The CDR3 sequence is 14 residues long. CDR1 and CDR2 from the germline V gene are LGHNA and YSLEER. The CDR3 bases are TGCGCCAGCAGCCAAAGGAGGACAGCAGAGACCCAGTACTTC. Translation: CASSQRRTAETQYF.